A single sample is the source of the 7 T cell receptor beta chains below, sequenced in a study of neurological immune-mediated disorders. TCRdb itself ran the 5' RACE reads through MiXCR, one entry per CDR3 protein. Among some 60,000 distinct CDR3 sequences listed, roughly 3.5% were seen once. Material for sequencing was PBMCs. These TCRs come from a woman in her forties or fifties with multiple sclerosis.

This clonotype occurred many times. The rearrangement uses TRBV2 and TRBJ1-1, with unresolved D. The CDR3 consists of 14 residues. The germline gives CDR1 SNHLY, CDR2 FYNNEI. V was pared by 0 bases and J by 6 bases, with 11 bases between. CDR3 DNA: TGTGCCAGCAGTGAAGCGCTTGGGCAGCCTGAAGCTTTCTTT. Its protein product is CASSEALGQPEAFF.

This clonotype was counted many times. The J gene is TRBJ2-5, the V gene TRBV11-1, with D possibly TRBD1 on 5 matching bases. V shed 5 bases and J shed 4 bases, with 14 bases lying between them. Germline loops: CDR1 SGHAT, CDR2 FQDESV (reference sequence). The CDR3 loop spans 14 amino acids. The CDR3 sequence is CASSPHRRSETQYF. The CDR3 region has the DNA TGTGCCAGCAGCCCCCACAGGAGATCAGAGACCCAGTACTTC.

This clonotype was seen ten or more times. The chain recombines TRBV12-3 or TRBV12-4 with TRBJ2-5; D is unresolved. CDR3 length: 14 residues. The V end lost 6 bases, the J end lost 0 bases, and 11 bases lay between the germline ends. For the CDR3, the DNA is TGTGCCAGCAGGAGCCGGGCCTACCAAGAGACCCAGTACTTC. The encoded protein is CASRSRAYQETQYF.

This clonotype was seen many times. DNA for the CDR3: TGTGCCAGCAGACCCGGGAGCTCCTATAATTCACCCCTCCACTTT. It is translated as CASRPGSSYNSPLHF. The V gene is TRBV12-3 or TRBV12-4, the J gene TRBJ1-6; no clear D. The length of the CDR3 is 15 residues. V was cut by 6 bases and J by 0 bases, with 9 bases left in between.

This clonotype was detected ten times or more. The chain couples TRBV20-1 to TRBJ1-4; D unclear. The CDR3 sequence is 15 residues long. The V and J ends lost 6 bases and 8 bases respectively, with 22 bases between them. Germline V CDR1 and CDR2: DFQATT, SNEGSKA (reference sequence). The CDR3 is CSATRRVFTGEKLFF. The DNA of the CDR3 is TGCAGTGCCACCCGGAGGGTGTTTACTGGGGAAAAACTGTTTTTT.

This clonotype showed up just a few times. The V gene is TRBV5-1, the J gene TRBJ2-1; 9 bases map to TRBD2. This CDR3 comprises 17 residues. Germline loops: CDR1 SGHRS, CDR2 YFSETQ. Trimming took 0 bases from V and 8 from J; bases not matched to a gene: 12. The CDR3 region is CASSLVSAGGPSDEQFF. The DNA of the CDR3 is TGCGCCAGCAGCTTGGTGAGCGCGGGAGGGCCTTCGGATGAGCAGTTCTTC.

In this sample, this clonotype turned up a few times. One base away lies a much larger clone, so this may be a sequencing read error. This chain links TRBV3-1 with TRBJ2-4; D possibly corresponds to TRBD1 (6 bases). Per the germline V gene, CDR1 is LGHDT and CDR2 is YNNKEL (reference sequence). The CDR3 spans 17 residues. CDR3 coding DNA: TGTGCCAGCAGCCAAGATGCCCCCCTGGGGGCCAAAAAAATTCAGTACTTC. Protein sequence: CASSQDAPLGAKKIQYF.